The 18 T cell receptor beta chains below were found in one sample sequenced in a study of blood T cell repertoires in COVID-19. Generated by immunoSEQ multiplex PCR, the TCRdb table keeps only in-frame clones and is missing some. This sample has about 230,000 clones, with around 84% found just once. The sequencing sample was made of peripheral blood. These receptors were taken from a woman aged 40 to 50 who had recovered from COVID-19.

The gene calls are TRBV5-6 and TRBJ1-1, with TRBD1 identical over 7 bases. Germline lookup yields CDR1 SGHDT and CDR2 YYEEEE. V lost 3 bases and J lost 0; bases outside the gene matches: 11. The CDR3 totals 17 residues. CDR3 residues: CASSSLIDRVLNTEAFF. For the CDR3, the DNA is TGTGCCAGCAGCTCCCTAATCGACAGGGTCCTGAACACTGAAGCTTTCTTT.

The V call is TRBV12-5, the J call TRBJ1-2; D may be TRBD1 (6 bases). V dropped 3 bases and J dropped 8 bases, with 10 bases sitting between them. This CDR3 is built from 12 residues. Per the germline V gene, CDR1 is LGHNT and CDR2 is FRNRAP. This CDR3 is CASGFEDSGYTF. DNA of the CDR3: TGTGCTAGTGGTTTTGAGGACAGCGGCTACACCTTC.

V gene TRBV7-9 combines with J gene TRBJ2-1; 12 bases agree with TRBD2. This CDR3 contains 17 residues. The ends lost 4 bases at V and 4 bases at J; junction bases unmatched: 8. CDR1 and CDR2 (germline): SEHNR, FQNEAQ (reference sequence). CDR3 region: CASSSPPTSGGYNEQFF. The CDR3 coding sequence is TGTGCCAGCAGCTCCCCACCGACTAGCGGGGGTTACAATGAGCAGTTCTTC.

The genes are TRBV13 and TRBJ1-3; D is unclear. CDR1 and CDR2 (germline): PRHDT, FYEKMQ (reference sequence). The V end was cut by 1 base, the J end by 4 bases, with 8 bases between. The CDR3 length is 14 residues. The DNA for the CDR3 is TGTGCCAGCAGCTTAGTAACAGAAGGAAACACCATATATTTT. The encoded protein is CASSLVTEGNTIYF.

The J gene is TRBJ2-7, the V gene TRBV6-2 or TRBV6-3; perhaps TRBD1 as D (6 bases). Between the trimmed V and J ends, which lost 6 bases and 2 bases, there was a span of 14 bases. CDR3 length: 14 amino acids. Germline V gene sequence: CDR1 MNHEY, CDR2 SVGEGT. In nucleotides, the CDR3 is TGTGCCAGCAGCCAGACGGGACACCCCTACGAGCAGTACTTC. Translated, it gives CASSQTGHPYEQYF.

This clone was seen just once. The chain combines TRBV18 with TRBJ2-3, with a possible D match to TRBD2 (5 bases). The V end was cut by 0 bases, the J end by 8 bases, with 9 bases between. The CDR3 contains 13 residues. Germline assignment: CDR1 KGHSH and CDR2 LQKENI. CDR3 DNA sequence: TGTGCCAGCTCACCACCGGGAGAATCTACGCAGTATTTT. Translation: CASSPPGESTQYF.

The J gene is TRBJ2-3, the V gene TRBV9, with 7 bases identical to TRBD2. The CDR3 totals 17 residues. Germline CDR1 SGDLS, CDR2 YYNGEE. The V gene end was trimmed by 2 bases and the J gene end by 0 bases; junction bases not matched to a gene: 9. As DNA, the CDR3 is TGTGCCAGCAGCGTTGGCGGGGGTGGGGCTAGCACAGATACGCAGTATTTT. It is translated as CASSVGGGGASTDTQYF.

This clone was detected only once. The rearrangement joins TRBV6-2 or TRBV6-3 to TRBJ2-6; D unresolved. The CDR3 is 16 residues long. The V end lost 0 bases, the J end lost 0 bases, and 6 bases lay between the germline ends. CDR1 is MNHEY, CDR2 SVGEGT, per germline. The chain's CDR3 is CASSYSISSGANVLTF. The CDR3 DNA is TGTGCCAGCAGTTACTCGATCAGCTCTGGGGCCAACGTCCTGACTTTC.

The chain uses TRBV19 and TRBJ2-2, with 11 nucleotides matching TRBD2. The germline gives CDR1 LNHDA, CDR2 SQIVND (reference sequence). This CDR3 comprises 17 residues. Trimming cost V 3 bases and J 6 bases; bases outside gene matches: 9. CDR3 coding DNA: TGTGCCAGTAGTATCATCACGGCTAGCGGGGGGTCCGGGGAGCTGTTTTTT. Protein sequence: CASSIITASGGSGELFF.

Notes on this clone: This sample also contains other DNA sequences that code for the same CDR3. The V and J genes are TRBV7-2 and TRBJ1-3; D gene ambiguous. Trimming stripped 1 base from V and 2 bases from J, with 9 bases between. CDR1 SGHTA and CDR2 FQGNSA come from the germline V gene. The CDR3 is made up of 15 amino acids. CDR3 residues: CASSLVGVAGNTIYF. The CDR3 DNA follows: TGTGCCAGCAGCTTAGTCGGGGTTGCTGGAAACACCATATATTTT.

On this clone: The DNA is left out, because the CDR3 cannot be placed on it with certainty; the CDR3 is given as TCRdb lists it. CDR3 sequence: CASSFAAGNSNQPQHF. The V gene is TRBV12-1, the J gene TRBJ1-5; TRBD1, the D gene given by the table, was not confirmed from the DNA. TRBV12-1 is shown as a pseudogene. The length of the CDR3 is 16 amino acids, counting both ends.

J is TRBJ1-4 and V is TRBV11-2, with 8 positions matching TRBD1. This CDR3 contains 16 residues. J was trimmed by 3 bases and V by 5 bases; bases with no gene match: 8. Germline CDR1 and CDR2: SGHAT and FQNNGV. CDR3: CASSPQGQVSNEKLFF. The CDR3 nucleotides read TGTGCCAGCAGCCCCCAGGGACAGGTCTCTAATGAAAAACTGTTTTTT.

The chain carries TRBV6-2 or TRBV6-3 and TRBJ2-2, with D tentatively TRBD1 (5 bases). Trimming left V 4 bases short and J 2 bases short, with 8 bases between. Germline values: CDR1 MNHEY, CDR2 SVGEGT. There are 14 residues in the CDR3. The CDR3 nucleotides read TGTGCCAGCAGTTTTAGGGGTAACACCGGGGAGCTGTTTTTT. As protein: CASSFRGNTGELFF.

This chain links TRBV5-1 with TRBJ1-1; no definite D call. The CDR3 is 14 residues long. From germline, CDR1 is SGHRS and CDR2 YFSETQ. V was cut by 0 bases and J by 1 base, with 7 bases left in between. CDR3 bases: TGCGCCAGCAGCTTGGTAGTTTCGAACACTGAAGCTTTCTTT. Translated: CASSLVVSNTEAFF.

V usage is TRBV19 and J usage is TRBJ1-5; possibly TRBD1 for D (5 bases). Trimming shortened V by 5 bases and J by 7 bases, and 12 bases separated the two germline ends. This CDR3 is 13 amino acids long. CDR1 LNHDA and CDR2 SQIVND come from the germline V gene (reference sequence). CDR3 protein: CASSVVRGQPQHF. The CDR3 nucleotides read TGTGCCAGTAGTGTTGTTCGGGGGCAGCCCCAGCATTTT.

The chain is built from TRBV12-2 and TRBJ2-2; the table's D gene call, TRBD2, was not cross checked with the DNA. TRBV12-2 is described as a pseudogene. This CDR3 spans 16 amino acids. The CDR3 DNA is TGTGCAAGTCGCCCTAGCGGTAGGGGGACCACCGGGGAGCTGTTTTTT. Its protein is CASRPSGRGTTGELFF.

V gene TRBV18 combines with J gene TRBJ1-2, with D unclear. Per germline, CDR1 KGHSH and CDR2 LQKENI. The CDR3 contains 14 residues. The V end was cut by 3 bases, the J end by 4 bases, with 12 bases between. CDR3 residues: CASSPQAESYGYTF. The CDR3 DNA sequence: TGTGCCAGCTCACCTCAGGCAGAAAGCTATGGCTACACCTTC.

This chain joins TRBV28 and TRBJ2-3; D gene uncertain. The V gene lost 5 bases and the J gene lost 3 bases, with 12 bases spanning the gap. Per germline, CDR1 MDHEN and CDR2 SYDVKM. The CDR3 spans 14 residues. CDR3 coding DNA: TGTGCCAGCAGTCCCTCTAGTAGGACAGATACGCAGTATTTT. It encodes CASSPSSRTDTQYF.